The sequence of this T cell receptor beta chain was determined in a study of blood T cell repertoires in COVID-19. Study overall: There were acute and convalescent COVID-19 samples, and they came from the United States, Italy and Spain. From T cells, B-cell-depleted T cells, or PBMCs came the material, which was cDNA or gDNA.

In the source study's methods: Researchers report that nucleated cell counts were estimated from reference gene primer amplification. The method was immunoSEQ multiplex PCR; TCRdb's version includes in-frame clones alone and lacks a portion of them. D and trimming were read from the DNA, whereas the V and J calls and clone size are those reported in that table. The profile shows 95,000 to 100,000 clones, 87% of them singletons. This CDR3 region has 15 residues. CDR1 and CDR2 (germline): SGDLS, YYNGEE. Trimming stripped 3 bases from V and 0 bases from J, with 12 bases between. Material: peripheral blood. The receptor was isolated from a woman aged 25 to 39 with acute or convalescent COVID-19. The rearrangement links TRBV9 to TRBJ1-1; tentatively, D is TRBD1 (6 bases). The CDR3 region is CASSGGLLMNTEAFF. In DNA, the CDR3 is TGTGCCAGCAGCGGGGGGCTATTGATGAACACTGAAGCTTTCTTT.